These T cell receptor beta chains were read from a single sample in a study of cytomegalovirus exposure and HLA in healthy donors. Produced via immunoSEQ multiplex PCR; TCRdb's table is partial and in-frame only. Among about 85,000 clones listed, roughly 80% were seen once. The sequenced sample consisted of PBMCs. These receptors all come from a man aged 50-59 years in good health and CMV-seropositive. Each CDR3 is given with its conserved first and last residue. The order of the fields is V gene, clone size, J gene, D gene, CDR3 protein, CDR3 DNA. D genes are given only for firm matches. Not every row has a clone size; where given, it reads once, few, many or a size class.

TRBV6-6	NA	TRBJ2-1	TRBD1	CASSDWTGGSYNEQFF	TGTGCCAGCAGTGACTGGACAGGGGGCTCCTACAATGAGCAGTTCTTC
TRBV29-1	NA	TRBJ1-1	NA	CSVDREAFF	TGCAGCGTTGACAGGGAAGCTTTCTTT
TRBV27	NA	TRBJ2-3	NA	CASTSFSRGFKKDTQYF	TGTGCCAGCACCAGTTTCTCGCGGGGTTTTAAAAAAGATACGCAGTATTTT
TRBV10-2	NA	TRBJ1-5	NA	CASRVEGGDQPQHF	TGCGCCAGCAGGGTGGAGGGGGGGGATCAGCCCCAGCATTTT
TRBV14	once	TRBJ2-5	TRBD1	CASSHGGQGAGETQYF	TGTGCCAGCAGCCATGGGGGACAGGGGGCAGGAGAGACCCAGTACTTC
TRBV6-1	NA	TRBJ2-7	TRBD2	CASSATSGLYEQYF	TGTGCCAGCAGTGCGACTAGCGGTCTCTACGAGCAGTACTTC
TRBV19	NA	TRBJ1-2	TRBD1	CASSQATGWENYGYTF	TGTGCCAGTAGTCAAGCGACAGGGTGGGAGAACTATGGCTACACCTTC
TRBV27	NA	TRBJ2-7	TRBD1	CASSFSQGGPYEQYF	TGTGCCAGCAGTTTCTCACAGGGGGGCCCCTACGAGCAGTACTTC
TRBV5-4	NA	TRBJ2-1	NA	CASSPPRAGATEGQFF	TGTGCCAGCAGCCCCCCACGGGCGGGCGCAACCGAAGGGCAGTTCTTC
TRBV4-1	NA	TRBJ2-7	TRBD1	CASSQAGTGLYEQYF	TGCGCCAGCAGCCAGGCCGGGACAGGGCTGTACGAGCAGTACTTC
TRBV7-8	NA	TRBJ2-3	NA	CAGSLLQGMDTQYF	TGTGCCGGCAGCTTACTACAGGGTATGGATACGCAGTATTTT
TRBV5-1	NA	TRBJ1-2	NA	CASSLDGGARGYTF	TGCGCCAGCAGCTTGGATGGGGGGGCGCGTGGCTACACCTTC
TRBV7-2	few	TRBJ1-3	TRBD1	CASSAGQARSGNTIYF	TGTGCCAGCAGCGCCGGACAGGCACGCTCTGGAAACACCATATATTTT
TRBV27	NA	TRBJ2-7	NA	CASSREGAGSYEQYF	TGTGCCAGCAGTCGGGAGGGGGCAGGGAGCTACGAGCAGTACTTC
TRBV11-3	NA	TRBJ2-3	NA	CASSSGQGDTQYF	TGTGCCAGCAGCTCAGGACAAGGCGATACGCAGTATTTT
TRBV7-2	NA	TRBJ2-3	TRBD1	CASSPNRGVGTDTQYF	TGTGCCAGCAGCCCCAACAGGGGTGTGGGCACAGATACGCAGTATTTT
TRBV19	NA	TRBJ1-4	NA	CASSIDRQNEKLFF	TGTGCCAGTAGTATAGATCGACAGAATGAAAAACTGTTTTTT
TRBV7-9	few	TRBJ2-7	TRBD2	CASRAGGPNPPQYF	TGTGCCAGCAGAGCGGGAGGCCCCAACCCACCGCAGTACTTC
TRBV7-6	many	TRBJ2-2	TRBD2	CASSPNRRGKLFF	TGTGCCAGCAGCCCTAACAGGCGGGGGAAGCTGTTTTTT
TRBV19	NA	TRBJ2-2	TRBD2	CASSIAGAGDTGELFF	TGTGCCAGTAGTATTGCTGGCGCGGGGGACACCGGGGAGCTGTTTTTT
TRBV2	once	TRBJ2-1	NA	CASSEEGGYNEQFF	TGTGCCAGCAGTGAGGAGGGAGGCTACAATGAGCAGTTCTTC
TRBV27	NA	TRBJ2-2	TRBD2	CASSSSGGGNTGELFF	TGTGCCAGCAGTTCCAGCGGGGGGGGGAACACCGGGGAGCTGTTTTTT
TRBV19	NA	TRBJ1-5	NA	CASSIGQPGLGQPQHF	TGTGCCAGTAGTATAGGCCAACCCGGACTGGGTCAGCCCCAGCATTTT
TRBV5-6	few	TRBJ2-7	NA	CVCKLETAYEQYF	TGTGTCTGCAAGCTGGAGACAGCATACGAGCAGTACTTC
TRBV5-1	NA	TRBJ2-1	TRBD1	CASSLRQGVSYNEQFF	TGCGCCAGCAGCTTGCGGCAGGGGGTGTCCTACAATGAGCAGTTCTTC
TRBV15	many	TRBJ2-7	TRBD1	CATSSYGTGPSYEQYF	TGTGCCACCAGCAGTTACGGGACAGGGCCCTCCTACGAGCAGTACTTC
TRBV5-1	NA	TRBJ1-1	NA	CASSLTGTMNTEAFF	TGCGCCAGCAGCTTGACAGGTACTATGAACACTGAAGCTTTCTTT
TRBV19	NA	TRBJ1-1	TRBD1	CASSRGTVNTEAFF	TGTGCCAGTAGTAGGGGGACAGTGAACACTGAAGCTTTCTTT
TRBV5-6	NA	TRBJ2-7	TRBD1	CASRGLDRDHEQYF	TGTGCCAGCAGGGGATTGGACAGGGACCACGAGCAGTACTTC
TRBV5-1	once	TRBJ2-7	TRBD1	CASSLTGPQYEQYF	TGCGCCAGCAGCCTGACAGGGCCCCAGTACGAGCAGTACTTC
TRBV29-1	NA	TRBJ1-2	TRBD1	CSVIQGDVYGYTF	TGCAGCGTTATACAGGGGGACGTCTATGGCTACACCTTC
TRBV7-8	NA	TRBJ2-1	NA	CASSRVPNEQFF	TGTGCCAGCAGCCGTGTTCCCAATGAGCAGTTCTTC
TRBV18	NA	TRBJ2-7	TRBD2	CASSRDYSSYEQYF	TGTGCCAGCTCAAGGGACTATTCCTCCTACGAGCAGTACTTC
TRBV2	once	TRBJ2-2	TRBD1	CASSGDRVMDTGELFF	TGTGCCAGCAGTGGCGACAGGGTTATGGACACCGGGGAGCTGTTTTTT
TRBV7-9	NA	TRBJ2-5	TRBD2	CASSSGLAGFQETQYF	TGTGCCAGCAGCTCGGGACTAGCGGGGTTCCAAGAGACCCAGTACTTC
TRBV5-1	NA	TRBJ1-1	NA	CASSPNGEGTEAFF	TGCGCCAGCAGCCCGAACGGGGAGGGAACTGAAGCTTTCTTT
TRBV18	NA	TRBJ1-1	NA	CASSPGQNTEAFF	TGTGCCAGCTCACCAGGGCAGAACACTGAAGCTTTCTTT
TRBV7-9	NA	TRBJ1-4	NA	CASSPGEKLFF	TGTGCCAGCAGCCCCGGGGAAAAACTGTTTTTT
TRBV4-1	NA	TRBJ2-1	NA	CASSQRVGSANEQFF	TGCGCCAGCAGCCAACGGGTCGGGAGTGCGAATGAGCAGTTCTTC
TRBV7-2	few	TRBJ2-1	TRBD1	CASRGQTGGERSEQFF	TGTGCCAGCAGAGGACAAACAGGGGGCGAAAGGAGTGAGCAGTTCTTC
TRBV28	NA	TRBJ1-5	NA	CASSSDFFSLRQPQHF	TGTGCCAGCAGTTCTGACTTTTTCTCGCTTCGGCAGCCCCAGCATTTT
TRBV5-4	NA	TRBJ2-7	TRBD2	CASSFQRGYEQYF	TGTGCCAGCAGCTTCCAGCGGGGCTACGAGCAGTACTTC
TRBV19	NA	TRBJ2-3	NA	CASSIRADTQYF	TGTGCCAGTAGTATCAGGGCAGATACGCAGTATTTT
TRBV6-5	NA	TRBJ1-2	NA	CASSYSMPGALYGYTF	TGTGCCAGCAGTTACTCGATGCCAGGGGCCCTCTATGGCTACACCTTC
TRBV6-6	NA	TRBJ2-7	TRBD1	CASSQTGSEQYF	TGTGCCAGCAGTCAGACAGGGTCCGAGCAGTACTTC
TRBV7-2	NA	TRBJ1-2	NA	CASSLVRTDNGYTF	TGTGCCAGCAGCTTAGTAAGGACAGACAATGGCTACACCTTC
TRBV2	NA	TRBJ2-5	TRBD2	CAGLPGLAEGTQYF	TGTGCAGGCTTACCGGGACTAGCGGAGGGGACCCAGTACTTC
TRBV5-1	NA	TRBJ2-1	TRBD1	CASSYGQASSYNEQFF	TGCGCCAGCAGCTATGGACAGGCGAGCTCCTACAATGAGCAGTTCTTC
TRBV29-1	NA	TRBJ2-5	NA	CSWVRERGGTQYF	TGCAGCTGGGTGCGGGAGAGGGGGGGGACCCAGTACTTC
TRBV4-2	NA	TRBJ2-3	NA	CASSQAGLGTQYF	TGTGCCAGCAGCCAAGCGGGGTTGGGTACGCAGTATTTT
TRBV5-1	NA	TRBJ1-5	NA	CASSPQGWDNQPQHF	TGCGCCAGCAGCCCACAGGGATGGGACAATCAGCCCCAGCATTTT